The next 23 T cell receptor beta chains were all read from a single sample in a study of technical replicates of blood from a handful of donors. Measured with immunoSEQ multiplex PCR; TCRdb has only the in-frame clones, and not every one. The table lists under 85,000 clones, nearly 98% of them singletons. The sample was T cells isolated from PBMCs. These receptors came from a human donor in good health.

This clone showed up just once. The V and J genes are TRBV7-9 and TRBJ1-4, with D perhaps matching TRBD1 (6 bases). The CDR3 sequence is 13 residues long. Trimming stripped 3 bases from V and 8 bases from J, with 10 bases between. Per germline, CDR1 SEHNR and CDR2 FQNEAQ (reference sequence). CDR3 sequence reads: CASSFPGHEKLFF. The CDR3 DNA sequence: TGTGCCAGCAGCTTCCCGGGACACGAAAAACTGTTTTTT.

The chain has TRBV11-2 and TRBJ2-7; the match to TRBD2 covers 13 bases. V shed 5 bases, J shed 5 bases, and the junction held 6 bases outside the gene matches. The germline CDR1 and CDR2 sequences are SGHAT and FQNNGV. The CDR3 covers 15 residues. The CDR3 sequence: CASSATGTSGNEQYF. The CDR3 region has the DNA TGTGCCAGCAGCGCGACCGGGACTAGCGGGAACGAGCAGTACTTC.

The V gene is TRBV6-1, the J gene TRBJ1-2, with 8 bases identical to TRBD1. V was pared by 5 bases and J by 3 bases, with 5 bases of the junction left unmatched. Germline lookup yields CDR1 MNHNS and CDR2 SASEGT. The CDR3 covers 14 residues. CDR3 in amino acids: CASSPGTGHYGYTF. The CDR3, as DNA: TGTGCCAGCAGTCCGGGGACAGGTCACTATGGCTACACCTTC.

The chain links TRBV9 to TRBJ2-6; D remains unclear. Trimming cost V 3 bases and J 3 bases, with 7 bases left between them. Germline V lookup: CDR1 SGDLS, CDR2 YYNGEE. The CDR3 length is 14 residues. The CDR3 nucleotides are TGTGCCAGCAGCGGGCCGTATGGGGCCAACGTCCTGACTTTC. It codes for CASSGPYGANVLTF. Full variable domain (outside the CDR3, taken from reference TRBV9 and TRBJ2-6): DSGVTQTPKHLITATGQRVTLRCSPRSGDLSVYWYQQSLDQGLQFLIQYYNGEERAKGNILERFSAQQFPDLHSELNLSSLELGDSALYFCASSGPYGANVLTFGAGSRLTVL.

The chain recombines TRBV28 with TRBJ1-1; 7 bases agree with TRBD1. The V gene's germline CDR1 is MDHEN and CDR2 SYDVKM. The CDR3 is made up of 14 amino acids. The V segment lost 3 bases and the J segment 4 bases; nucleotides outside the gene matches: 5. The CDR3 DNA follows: TGTGCCAGCAGTTTTGACAGGGAGGTCACTGAAGCTTTCTTT. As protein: CASSFDREVTEAFF.

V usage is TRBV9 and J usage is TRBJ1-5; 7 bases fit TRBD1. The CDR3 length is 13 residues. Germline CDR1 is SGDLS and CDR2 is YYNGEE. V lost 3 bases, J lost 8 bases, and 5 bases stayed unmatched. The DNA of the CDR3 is TGTGCCAGCAGCGAGGGGGCAGGGAAGCCCCAGCATTTT. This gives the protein CASSEGAGKPQHF.

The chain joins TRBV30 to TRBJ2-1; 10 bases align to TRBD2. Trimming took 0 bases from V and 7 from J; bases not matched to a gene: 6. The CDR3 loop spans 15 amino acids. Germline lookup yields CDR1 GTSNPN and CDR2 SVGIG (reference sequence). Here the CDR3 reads CAWSVRTSGINEQFF. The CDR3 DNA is TGTGCCTGGAGTGTCCGGACTAGCGGTATAAATGAGCAGTTCTTC. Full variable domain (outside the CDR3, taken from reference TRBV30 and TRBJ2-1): SQTIHQWPATLVQPVGSPLSLECTVEGTSNPNLYWYRQAAGRGLQLLFYSVGIGQISSEVPQNLSASRPQDRQFILSSKKLLLSDSGFYLCAWSVRTSGINEQFFGPGTRLTVL.

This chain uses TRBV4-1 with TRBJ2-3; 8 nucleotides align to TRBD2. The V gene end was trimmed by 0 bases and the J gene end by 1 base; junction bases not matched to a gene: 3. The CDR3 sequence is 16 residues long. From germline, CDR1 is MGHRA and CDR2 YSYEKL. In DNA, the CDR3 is TGCGCCAGCAGCCAAGAGCCGGGAGGGGGCACAGATACGCAGTATTTT. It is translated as CASSQEPGGGTDTQYF.

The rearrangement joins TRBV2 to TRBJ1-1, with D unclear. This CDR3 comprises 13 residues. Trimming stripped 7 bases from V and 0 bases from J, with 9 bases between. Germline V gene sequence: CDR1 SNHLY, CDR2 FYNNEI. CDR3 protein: CASTAAMNTEAFF. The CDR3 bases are TGTGCCAGCACTGCAGCCATGAACACTGAAGCTTTCTTT. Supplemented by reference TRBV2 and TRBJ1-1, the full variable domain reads EPEVTQTPSHQVTQMGQEVILRCVPISNHLYFYWYRQILGQKVEFLVSFYNNEISEKSEIFDDQFSVERPDGSNFTLKIRSTKLEDSAMYFCASTAAMNTEAFFGQGTRLTVV.

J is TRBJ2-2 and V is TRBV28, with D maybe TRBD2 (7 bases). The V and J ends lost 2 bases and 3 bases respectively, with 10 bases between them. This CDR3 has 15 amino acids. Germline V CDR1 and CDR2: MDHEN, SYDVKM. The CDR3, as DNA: TGTGCCAGCAGTTTACGGGGGGCCTACACCGGGGAGCTGTTTTTT. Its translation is CASSLRGAYTGELFF.

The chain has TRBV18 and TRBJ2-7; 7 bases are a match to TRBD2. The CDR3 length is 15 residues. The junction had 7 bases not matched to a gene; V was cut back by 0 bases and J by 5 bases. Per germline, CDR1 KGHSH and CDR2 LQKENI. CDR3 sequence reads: CASSPPPGRMDEQYF. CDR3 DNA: TGTGCCAGCTCACCACCCCCCGGGAGGATGGACGAGCAGTACTTC.

The CDR3 nucleotides are TGTGCCTGGACTGGGGGCCACTCTGGAAACACCATATATTTT. This sequence encodes CAWTGGHSGNTIYF. The chain recombines TRBV30 with TRBJ1-3, with D perhaps TRBD1 (6 bases). The CDR3 totals 14 residues. The V end lost 4 bases, the J end lost 0 bases, and 10 bases lay between the germline ends. Looked up from germline, CDR1 is GTSNPN and CDR2 is SVGIG (reference sequence).

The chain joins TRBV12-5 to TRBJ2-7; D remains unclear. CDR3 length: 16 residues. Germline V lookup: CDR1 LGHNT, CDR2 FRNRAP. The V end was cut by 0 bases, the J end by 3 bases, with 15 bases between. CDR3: CASGLVHGRGNYEQYF. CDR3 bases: TGTGCTAGTGGTTTGGTACATGGTAGAGGCAACTACGAGCAGTACTTC.

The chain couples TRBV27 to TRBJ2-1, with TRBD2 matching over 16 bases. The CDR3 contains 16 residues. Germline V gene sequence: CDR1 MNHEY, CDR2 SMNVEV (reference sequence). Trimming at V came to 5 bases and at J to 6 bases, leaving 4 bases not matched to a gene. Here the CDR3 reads CASSTGLAGGFNEQFF. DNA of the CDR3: TGTGCCAGCAGTACGGGACTAGCGGGAGGGTTCAATGAGCAGTTCTTC.

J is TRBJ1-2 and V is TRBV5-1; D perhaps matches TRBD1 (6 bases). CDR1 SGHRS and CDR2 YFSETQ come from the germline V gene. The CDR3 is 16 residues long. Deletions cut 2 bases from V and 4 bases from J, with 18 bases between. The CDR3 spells CASSFAQGSYGYGYTF. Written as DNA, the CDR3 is TGCGCCAGCAGCTTTGCACAGGGTAGCTACGGCTATGGCTACACCTTC.

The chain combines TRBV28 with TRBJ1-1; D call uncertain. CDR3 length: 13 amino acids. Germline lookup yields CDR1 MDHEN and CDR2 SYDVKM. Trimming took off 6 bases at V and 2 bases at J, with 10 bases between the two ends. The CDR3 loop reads CASRTTINTEAFF. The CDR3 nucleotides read TGTGCCAGCAGAACTACGATCAACACTGAAGCTTTCTTT.

The CDR3 loop reads CASSYSSGEVSTEAFF. The DNA of the CDR3 is TGTGCCAGCAGTTACTCGTCAGGGGAAGTTAGCACTGAAGCTTTCTTT. The genes are TRBV6-5 and TRBJ1-1, with D possibly being TRBD1 (6 bases). Between the trimmed V and J ends, which lost 0 bases and 4 bases, there was a span of 15 bases. The V gene's germline CDR1 is MNHEY and CDR2 SVGAGI. This CDR3 spans 16 amino acids.

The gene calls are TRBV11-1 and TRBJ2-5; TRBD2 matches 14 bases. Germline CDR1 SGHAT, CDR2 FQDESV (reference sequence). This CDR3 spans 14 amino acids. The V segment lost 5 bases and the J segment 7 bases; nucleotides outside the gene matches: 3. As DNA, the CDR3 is TGTGCCAGCAGCACGACTAGCGGGGGGGTGACCCAGTACTTC. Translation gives CASSTTSGGVTQYF.

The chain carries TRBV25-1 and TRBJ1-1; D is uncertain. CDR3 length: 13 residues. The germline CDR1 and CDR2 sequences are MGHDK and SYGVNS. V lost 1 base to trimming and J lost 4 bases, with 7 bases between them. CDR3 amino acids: CASSESWATEAFF. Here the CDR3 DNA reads TGTGCCAGCAGTGAATCATGGGCCACTGAAGCTTTCTTT.

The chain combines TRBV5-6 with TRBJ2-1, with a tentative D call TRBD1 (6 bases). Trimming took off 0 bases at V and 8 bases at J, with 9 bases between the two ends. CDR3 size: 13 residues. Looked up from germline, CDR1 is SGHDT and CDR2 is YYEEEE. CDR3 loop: CASSLGQVYEQFF. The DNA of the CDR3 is TGTGCCAGCAGCTTGGGACAGGTCTATGAGCAGTTCTTC.

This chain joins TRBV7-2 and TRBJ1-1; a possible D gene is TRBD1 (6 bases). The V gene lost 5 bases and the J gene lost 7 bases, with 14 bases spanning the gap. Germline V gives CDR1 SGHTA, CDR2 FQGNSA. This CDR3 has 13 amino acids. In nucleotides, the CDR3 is TGTGCCAGCAGCATTTCACAGGGAGATGAAGCTTTCTTT. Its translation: CASSISQGDEAFF.

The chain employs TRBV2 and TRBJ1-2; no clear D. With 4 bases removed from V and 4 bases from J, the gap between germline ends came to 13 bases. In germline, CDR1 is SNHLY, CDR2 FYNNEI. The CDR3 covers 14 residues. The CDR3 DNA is TGTGCCAGCAGTGTTAACAGTCACCTCTATGGCTACACCTTC. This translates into CASSVNSHLYGYTF.

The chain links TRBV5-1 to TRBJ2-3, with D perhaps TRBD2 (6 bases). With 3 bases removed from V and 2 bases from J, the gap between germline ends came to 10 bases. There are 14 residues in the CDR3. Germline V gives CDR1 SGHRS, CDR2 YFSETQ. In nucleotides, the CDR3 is TGCGCCAGCAGCTGGGGCGGGGCCACAGATACGCAGTATTTT. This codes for CASSWGGATDTQYF.